Presented here are 4 T cell receptor beta chains from one specimen sequenced in a study of CD8 T cells in ankylosing spondylitis. TCRdb redid the calling of the 5' RACE reads with MiXCR, one entry per CDR3 protein. The sample lists more than 150,000 distinct CDR3 sequences, 18% occurring once. Material for sequencing was blood, either unsorted or a sorted T cell fraction (not recorded which). The source is a male donor under 30 with ankylosing spondylitis or in good health (not recorded which).

This clonotype was found many times. The chain links TRBV12-3 or TRBV12-4 to TRBJ2-3; D not resolved. This CDR3 is 12 amino acids long. V was clipped by 1 base and J by 7 bases, with 6 bases between them. CDR3 sequence: CASSLGGNTQYF. CDR3 in DNA: TGTGCCAGCAGTTTAGGGGGAAATACGCAGTATTTT.

This clonotype was picked up many times. The rearrangement joins TRBV27 to TRBJ2-2; no clear D. V lost 5 bases, J lost 4 bases, and 17 bases lay in between. From germline, CDR1 is MNHEY and CDR2 SMNVEV (reference sequence). The length of the CDR3 is 16 residues. CDR3 loop: CASSSHRATGTGELFF. As DNA, the CDR3 is TGTGCCAGCAGTAGCCACCGGGCCACGGGCACCGGGGAGCTGTTTTTT.

The V and J genes are TRBV4-3 and TRBJ2-5; tentatively, D is TRBD2 (6 bases). This CDR3 region has 15 residues. V was clipped by 1 base and J by 7 bases, with 16 bases between them. Germline loops: CDR1 LGHNA, CDR2 YSLEER. The CDR3 loop reads CASSQGLASEGTQYF. CDR3 DNA: TGCGCCAGCAGCCAAGGTTTGGCTAGCGAGGGGACCCAGTACTTC.

This clonotype was detected ten times or more. The V and J genes are TRBV6-6 and TRBJ2-7; TRBD2 might be the D (5 bases). Germline CDR1 reads MNHNY; CDR2 reads SVGAGI (reference sequence). V gave up 6 bases and J gave up 4 bases, with 16 bases separating them. This CDR3 contains 14 residues. CDR3: CASSPHRDGYEQYV. For the CDR3, the DNA is TGTGCCAGCAGCCCTCATCGGGATGGGTACGAGCAGTACGTC.